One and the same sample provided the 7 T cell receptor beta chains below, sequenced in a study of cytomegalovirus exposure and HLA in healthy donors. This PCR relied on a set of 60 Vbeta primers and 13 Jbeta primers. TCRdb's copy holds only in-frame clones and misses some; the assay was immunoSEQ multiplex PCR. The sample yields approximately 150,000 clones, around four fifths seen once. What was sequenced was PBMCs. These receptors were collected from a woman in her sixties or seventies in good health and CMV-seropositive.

The DNA for the CDR3 is TGTGCCAGCAGCCAAGGAGGGACTAGCGGGAAAGGCACAGATACGCAGTATTTT. Translation gives CASSQGGTSGKGTDTQYF. V usage is TRBV4-2 and J usage is TRBJ2-3, with 13 bases identical to TRBD2. J lost 1 base, V lost 1 base, and 5 bases had no gene match. The CDR3 spans 18 residues. Germline CDR1 and CDR2: LGHNA and YNFKEQ.

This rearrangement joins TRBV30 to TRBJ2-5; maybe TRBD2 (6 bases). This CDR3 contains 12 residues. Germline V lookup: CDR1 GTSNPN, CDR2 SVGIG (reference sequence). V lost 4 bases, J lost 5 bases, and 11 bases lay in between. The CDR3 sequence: CAWNGGRETQYF. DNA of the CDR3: TGTGCCTGGAACGGGGGTCGGGAGACCCAGTACTTC.

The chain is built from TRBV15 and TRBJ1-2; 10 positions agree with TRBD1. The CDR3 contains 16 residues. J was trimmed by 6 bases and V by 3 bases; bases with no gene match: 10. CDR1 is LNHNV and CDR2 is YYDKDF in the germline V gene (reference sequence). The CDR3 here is CATSSGRTGGTDGYTF. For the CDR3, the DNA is TGTGCCACCAGCAGCGGGAGGACAGGGGGAACCGATGGCTACACCTTC.

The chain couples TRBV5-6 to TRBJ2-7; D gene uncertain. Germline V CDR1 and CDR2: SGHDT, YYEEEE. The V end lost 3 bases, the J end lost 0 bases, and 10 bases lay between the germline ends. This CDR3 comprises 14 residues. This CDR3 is CASSWYSLSYEQYF. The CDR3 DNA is TGTGCCAGCAGCTGGTACAGTCTCTCCTACGAGCAGTACTTC.

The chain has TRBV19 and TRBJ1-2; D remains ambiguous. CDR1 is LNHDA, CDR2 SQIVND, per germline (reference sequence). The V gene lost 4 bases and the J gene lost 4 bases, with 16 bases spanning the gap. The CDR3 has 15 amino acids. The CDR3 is CASSRGTTGAYGYTF. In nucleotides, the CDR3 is TGTGCCAGTAGTAGAGGCACCACGGGTGCCTATGGCTACACCTTC.

CDR3 region: CASSSGTGIQPQHF. In DNA form, the CDR3 reads TGTGCCAGCAGTTCGGGGACAGGGATTCAGCCCCAGCATTTT. The chain joins TRBV27 to TRBJ1-5; TRBD1 matches at 9 bases. Losses at the gene ends were 4 bases for V and 6 bases for J; bases not matched to a gene: 4. Germline values: CDR1 MNHEY, CDR2 SMNVEV (reference sequence). The CDR3 runs 14 residues.

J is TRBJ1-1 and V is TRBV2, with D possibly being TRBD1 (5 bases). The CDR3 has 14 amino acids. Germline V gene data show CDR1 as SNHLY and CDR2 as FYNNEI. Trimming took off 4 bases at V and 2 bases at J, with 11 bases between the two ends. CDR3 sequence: CASSGRTTNTEAFF. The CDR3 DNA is TGTGCCAGCAGTGGTCGGACAACCAACACTGAAGCTTTCTTT.